Listed below are T cell receptor beta chains from one sample, sequenced in a study of blood T cell repertoires in COVID-19. Assay: immunoSEQ multiplex PCR; the TCRdb copy retains only in-frame clones and omits some. The sample records 140,000 or so clones, approximately 87% being singletons. The source material was PBMCs or T cells enriched from blood (not recorded which). These receptors came from a man aged 55 to 70 who had recovered from COVID-19. Each CDR3 is given with its conserved first and last residue. D genes are given only for firm matches. Size is omitted from some rows. Given values are once, few, many or a class for expanded clones.

cdr3_aa cdr3_nt j_call v_call d_call clone_size
CASSLHGTGTYEQYF TGTGCCAGCAGCTTGCATGGGACAGGTACCTACGAGCAGTACTTC TRBJ2-7 TRBV5-8 TRBD1 NA
CASSYARFNEQYF TGTGCCAGCAGTTACGCCAGGTTCAACGAGCAGTACTTC TRBJ2-7 TRBV6-5 NA NA
CATRVTGERTIYF TGTGCCACCAGGGTAACAGGGGAACGCACCATATATTTT TRBJ1-3 TRBV6-5 TRBD1 NA
CASSLLAGGNYEQYF TGTGCCAGCAGCCTTCTAGCGGGAGGGAACTACGAGCAGTACTTC TRBJ2-7 TRBV3-1/TRBV3-2 TRBD2 few
CASSILAEPTGELFF TGTGCCAGCAGCATCCTAGCGGAACCCACCGGGGAGCTGTTTTTT TRBJ2-2 TRBV6-2/TRBV6-3 TRBD2 NA
CASSLTGYNSPLHF TGCGCCAGCAGCTTGACAGGGTATAATTCACCCCTCCACTTT TRBJ1-6 TRBV5-1 NA NA
CAWSVARGNNEKLFF TGTGCCTGGAGTGTAGCGAGGGGGAATAATGAAAAACTGTTTTTT TRBJ1-4 TRBV30 NA NA
CATSIGQGAQETQYF TGTGCCACCAGCATCGGACAGGGGGCACAAGAGACCCAGTACTTC TRBJ2-5 TRBV15 TRBD1 NA
CASRTGTGPMNTEAFF TGCGCCAGCAGGACCGGGACAGGGCCGATGAACACTGAAGCTTTCTTT TRBJ1-1 TRBV5-1 TRBD1 NA
CASITGGIAGELFF TGTGCCAGTATCACGGGGGGAATCGCCGGGGAGCTGTTTTTT TRBJ2-2 TRBV19 TRBD2 NA
CASRLTVYNSPLHF TGTGCCAGCAGACTCACAGTTTATAATTCACCCCTCCACTTT TRBJ1-6 TRBV28 NA once
CASTRGGLNTEAFF TGTGCCAGCACCCGGGGGGGGCTTAACACTGAAGCTTTCTTT TRBJ1-1 TRBV28 NA NA
CASSLGPASLDLYF TGTGCCAGCAGCTTGGGACCAGCAAGTCTAGATCTCTACTTC TRBJ2-7 TRBV5-6 NA NA
CARSPSAGGYEQYF TGTGCCAGAAGCCCCTCGGCAGGGGGCTACGAGCAGTACTTC TRBJ2-7 TRBV7-5 NA NA
CSVTSGRAIGELFF TGCAGCGTGACTAGCGGGAGGGCCATCGGGGAGCTGTTTTTT TRBJ2-2 TRBV29-1 TRBD2 NA
CASWELAGTYEQYF TGCGCCAGCTGGGAACTAGCGGGAACCTACGAGCAGTACTTC TRBJ2-7 TRBV10-2 TRBD2 few